Listed below are T cell receptor beta chains from one sample, sequenced in a study of blood T cell repertoires in COVID-19. This table comes from immunoSEQ multiplex PCR, and its TCRdb copy is limited to in-frame clones, with some not included. The data hold 120,000 to 150,000 clones, with approximately 92% observed a single time. The specimen was peripheral blood. The receptor set was obtained from a man aged 18 to 30 with COVID-19, enrolled during active disease. Both conserved end residues are part of each CDR3. D genes are given only for firm matches. Size is stated for part of the rows, as once, few or many counts, or as a class when the clone is expanded.

V gene,clone size,D gene,J gene,CDR3 protein,CDR3 DNA
TRBV4-1,NA,NA,TRBJ1-1,CASSQESTGVNTEAFF,TGCGCCAGCAGCCAAGAGAGTACGGGGGTGAACACTGAAGCTTTCTTT
TRBV9,NA,TRBD2,TRBJ2-1,CASSRQAGGPYNEQFF,TGTGCCAGCAGCAGACAAGCGGGAGGGCCCTACAATGAGCAGTTCTTC
TRBV9,NA,TRBD1,TRBJ2-5,CASSVEAYRGPETQYF,TGTGCCAGCAGCGTAGAGGCTTACAGGGGGCCAGAGACCCAGTACTTC
TRBV27,NA,TRBD1,TRBJ2-7,CASSFGTGTSVSYEQYF,TGTGCCAGCAGTTTCGGGACAGGTACCTCCGTCTCCTACGAGCAGTACTTC
TRBV28,NA,NA,TRBJ1-2,CASSARILPYGYTF,TGTGCCAGCAGTGCTAGGATACTCCCCTATGGCTACACCTTC
TRBV27,NA,TRBD2,TRBJ2-1,CASHPGTRHNEQFF,TGTGCCAGCCACCCTGGGACTAGGCACAATGAGCAGTTCTTC
TRBV11-3,few,TRBD2,TRBJ2-1,CASSLGGSSYNEQFF,TGTGCCAGCAGCCTCGGGGGGAGCTCCTACAATGAGCAGTTCTTC
TRBV6-5,NA,TRBD1,TRBJ1-5,CASSPQGAQPQHF,TGTGCCAGCTCCCCCCAGGGGGCTCAGCCCCAGCATTTT
TRBV11-3,NA,NA,TRBJ2-3,CASSLFSTDTQYF,TGTGCCAGCAGCTTATTCTCCACAGATACGCAGTATTTT
TRBV7-2,NA,TRBD2,TRBJ2-7,CASSFSAAGGGEQYF,TGTGCCAGCAGCTTCTCAGCGGCGGGAGGAGGCGAGCAGTACTTC
TRBV7-2,few,TRBD2,TRBJ2-1,CASSLTGLAGTEQFF,TGTGCCAGCAGCTTAACCGGACTAGCGGGAACTGAGCAGTTCTTC
TRBV11-2,NA,TRBD2,TRBJ2-5,CASSSGLAGGHQYF,TGTGCCAGCAGCTCTGGACTAGCGGGAGGCCATCAGTACTTC
TRBV4-1,NA,TRBD1,TRBJ2-1,CASSQWHKDRVTYNEQFF,TGCGCCAGCAGCCAATGGCACAAGGACAGGGTCACCTACAATGAGCAGTTCTTC
TRBV5-1,NA,NA,TRBJ2-3,CASSLGQARFTDTQYF,TGCGCCAGCAGCTTGGGACAGGCGAGGTTCACAGATACGCAGTATTTT
TRBV5-4,once,NA,TRBJ1-1,CASSLDGVTEAFF,TGTGCCAGCAGCTTGGACGGGGTGACTGAAGCTTTCTTT
TRBV7-8,NA,TRBD2,TRBJ2-7,CASSPRTSANSYEQYF,TGTGCCAGCAGCCCGCGGACTAGCGCCAACTCCTACGAGCAGTACTTC
TRBV12-3/TRBV12-4,once,TRBD2,TRBJ2-7,CASSLSGTVQYF,TGTGCCAGCAGTTTGAGCGGGACTGTGCAGTACTTC
TRBV24-1,NA,NA,TRBJ1-5,CATSDFKLNQPQHF,TGTGCCACCAGTGATTTTAAACTCAATCAGCCCCAGCATTTT
TRBV4-3,NA,TRBD2,TRBJ2-7,CASSQASGTYEQYF,TGCGCCAGCAGCCAAGCTAGCGGGACCTACGAGCAGTACTTC
TRBV20-1,NA,NA,TRBJ1-2,CSPCSGEGYTF,TGCAGTCCCTGCAGCGGGGAGGGCTACACCTTC
TRBV7-9,NA,NA,TRBJ1-2,CASSFTGMGYGYTF,TGTGCCAGCAGTTTCACAGGGATGGGCTATGGCTACACCTTC
TRBV7-2,NA,TRBD1,TRBJ1-1,CASSLFQGDTEAFF,TGTGCCAGCAGCTTATTTCAGGGGGACACTGAAGCTTTCTTT
TRBV7-8,NA,TRBD1,TRBJ2-3,CASSSPDRGWPVDTQYF,TGTGCCAGCAGCTCCCCCGACAGGGGTTGGCCGGTAGATACGCAGTATTTT
TRBV18,NA,NA,TRBJ1-4,CASSPTGAPNEKLFF,TGTGCCAGCTCACCGACTGGGGCCCCTAATGAAAAACTGTTTTTT